One and the same sample provided the 9 T cell receptor beta chains below, sequenced in a study of OX40 agonist ivuxolimab in advanced cancers. Sequencing was performed with immunoSEQ multiplex PCR; in TCRdb, only in-frame clones are kept and a portion is missing. This table holds 40,000 to 55,000 clones, about nine tenths found once. The specimen comprised CD4+ or CD8+ T cells sorted from blood, sampled in a trial of the OX40 agonist ivuxolimab. The receptors shown here come from an adult with an advanced solid tumor such as melanoma, head and neck, liver or kidney cancer.

V gene TRBV27 combines with J gene TRBJ2-4, with D maybe TRBD1 (5 bases). Germline V gene lookup returns CDR1 MNHEY and CDR2 SMNVEV (reference sequence). The V gene lost 0 bases and the J gene lost 9 bases, with 15 bases spanning the gap. This CDR3 spans 15 amino acids. CDR3: CASSLSRQMMSIQYF. The CDR3 DNA is TGTGCCAGCAGTTTATCCCGACAGATGATGAGCATTCAGTACTTC.

This chain links TRBV4-1 with TRBJ1-1, with 8 nucleotides matching TRBD1. The germline CDR1 and CDR2 sequences are MGHRA and YSYEKL. This CDR3 spans 14 amino acids. With V trimmed by 6 bases and J by 1 base, 4 bases remained unmatched. CDR3 sequence: CASRTTGANTEAFF. CDR3 DNA: TGCGCCAGCAGGACGACAGGGGCGAACACTGAAGCTTTCTTT.

The V and J genes are TRBV4-1 and TRBJ2-2; D is ambiguous. Germline V gene lookup returns CDR1 MGHRA and CDR2 YSYEKL. Trimming removed 0 bases from V and 7 bases from J, with 6 bases in between. The CDR3 consists of 13 residues. The CDR3 DNA reads as TGCGCCAGCAGCCAAGATCGCAGCGGGGAGCTGTTTTTT. Translation gives CASSQDRSGELFF.

V usage is TRBV9 and J usage is TRBJ2-1; D is perhaps TRBD1 or TRBD2 (5 bases each). Germline V CDR1 and CDR2: SGDLS, YYNGEE. This CDR3 has 13 residues. Trimming removed 4 bases at V and 6 bases at J, with 11 bases between. CDR3 amino acids: CASSLSGGNEQFF. CDR3 DNA: TGTGCCAGCAGCCTCAGTGGGGGCAATGAGCAGTTCTTC.

Concerning this clone itself: In the same sample, other DNA sequences code for this CDR3. The chain recombines TRBV19 with TRBJ1-5; D remains ambiguous. Germline CDR1 and CDR2: LNHDA and SQIVND (reference sequence). This CDR3 comprises 12 residues. V shed 3 bases and J shed 2 bases, with 2 bases lying between them. The CDR3 nucleotides read TGTGCCAGTAGTATTGGCAATCAGCCCCAGCATTTT. Protein product: CASSIGNQPQHF.

This chain connects TRBV7-3 to TRBJ2-3; TRBD1 matches at 8 bases. The J segment lost 0 bases and the V segment lost 4 bases, leaving 3 bases of the junction unmatched. Germline CDR1 SGHTA, CDR2 FQGTGA. This CDR3 is built from 15 residues. As DNA, the CDR3 is TGTGCCAGCAGCTCAGGGGGCAGTAGCACAGATACGCAGTATTTT. Amino acid sequence: CASSSGGSSTDTQYF. Filled out from reference TRBV7-3 and TRBJ2-3, the complete variable domain reads GAGVSQTPSNKVTEKGKYVELRCDPISGHTALYWYRQSLGQGPEFLIYFQGTGAADDSGLPNDRFFAVRPEGSVSTLKIQRTERGDSAVYLCASSSGGSSTDTQYFGPGTRLTVL.

The rearrangement links TRBV5-6 to TRBJ1-3; D gene ambiguous. This CDR3 contains 15 residues. Germline assignment: CDR1 SGHDT and CDR2 YYEEEE. Trimming took off 0 bases at V and 3 bases at J, with 10 bases between the two ends. CDR3 bases: TGTGCCAGCAGCTTGGGGACCGCCGGTGGAAACACCATATATTTT. Its translation: CASSLGTAGGNTIYF.

J is TRBJ1-3 and V is TRBV4-1, with TRBD1 matching over 10 bases. With V trimmed by 1 base and J by 4 bases, 7 bases remained unmatched. The CDR3 is 17 residues long. Germline lookup yields CDR1 MGHRA and CDR2 YSYEKL. This CDR3 is CASSQAPGTGAGNTIYF. In DNA form, the CDR3 reads TGCGCCAGCAGCCAAGCTCCCGGGACAGGGGCCGGAAACACCATATATTTT.

About this clone itself: Other DNA sequences in the sample encode the same CDR3. This chain uses TRBV5-6 with TRBJ2-7; TRBD2 matches 7 bases. This CDR3 comprises 15 residues. The trim removed 0 bases at V and 2 bases at J, leaving 5 bases unmatched. The germline CDR1 and CDR2 sequences are SGHDT and YYEEEE. CDR3 region: CASSLAPSGAYEQYF. CDR3 sequence (DNA): TGTGCCAGCAGCTTGGCGCCTAGCGGAGCCTACGAGCAGTACTTC. The variable domain in full, completed from reference TRBV5-6 and TRBJ2-7, reads DAGVTQSPTHLIKTRGQQVTLRCSPKSGHDTVSWYQQALGQGPQFIFQYYEEEERQRGNFPDRFSGHQFPNYSSELNVNALLLGDSALYLCASSLAPSGAYEQYFGPGTRLTVT.